This T cell receptor (beta chain) was captured in a study of immune characterization of retroperitoneal liposarcoma. TCRdb passed the PCR reads through MiXCR, listing each CDR3 protein once. The sample carries some 9,600 distinct CDR3 sequences, roughly a third recorded once. Trimming took 5 bases from V and 13 from J, leaving 33 bases between them. The CDR3 has 18 residues. In germline, CDR1 is SGHNT, CDR2 YENEEA. The V and J genes are TRBV11-3 and TRBJ2-1; D may match TRBD1 or TRBD2 (5 bases each). Sequences were obtained from tumor tissue. The source is a female donor with retroperitoneal liposarcoma. CDR3 sequence reads: CASSATLRGRGIPSTQFF. The CDR3 coding sequence is TGTGCCAGCAGCGCCACCCTCCGGGGCCGCGGTATCCCCTCGACCCAGTTCTTC.